This T cell receptor (beta chain) was recorded in a study of beta chain features in type 1 diabetes. Study-level findings and limits: All four CD4+ subsets from Type 1 diabetes patients carried moderately but significantly shorter TCRB CDR3s. Researchers caution that PCR might favor shorter templates, equally among patients and controls. Whether TCRB rearrangement is influenced by HLA type went unresolved here. Patients showed naive, central memory and Treg TCRB repertoires that appeared more similar than those of healthy donors.

A few counts support this clone. The target antigen is unknown. Naive, central memory, regulatory and stem cell-like memory cells within the CD4+ compartment were sorted using CD45RO/CCR7/CD25/CD127/CD95/CD27. What was sequenced were expressed TCRB transcripts, since all of the isolated RNA had been reverse transcribed. Data came from immunoSEQ multiplex PCR; TCRdb stores just in-frame clones and leaves some out. The sample contains around 250,000 clones, approximately 15% of which appear only once. The sequencing sample was made of naive CD4+ T cells from blood. This receptor was identified in a man aged 30 to 45 with type 1 diabetes.

The chain's CDR3 is CAWSVRPRTEAFF. In DNA form, the CDR3 reads TGTGCCTGGAGTGTCAGACCCAGGACTGAAGCTTTCTTT. The chain links TRBV30 to TRBJ1-1; D is unresolved. V shed 0 bases and J shed 5 bases, with 10 bases lying between them. This CDR3 has 13 residues. Germline V gives CDR1 GTSNPN, CDR2 SVGIG (reference sequence).